Below are 2 T cell receptor beta chains sequenced from a single sample in a study of cytomegalovirus exposure and HLA in healthy donors. Vbeta (60) and Jbeta (13) primers were used in the PCR. The repertoire was sequenced with immunoSEQ multiplex PCR; TCRdb's copy has only in-frame clones and lacks some. The sample contains 150,000 or so clones, about four fifths of which appear only once. The sample comprised PBMCs. Receptors originate from a male donor in good health and CMV-seropositive.

This clone has only a few counts. The limits of the CDR3 on the DNA are not certain, so only TCRdb's listed CDR3 is given. V is TRBV9 and J is TRBJ2-7; the table's D call, TRBD1, has no DNA check behind it. The CDR3 comprises 13 residues, both ends counted. Germline values: CDR1 SGDLS, CDR2 YYNGEE. The chain's CDR3 is CASSVATGTGKYF.

The V call is TRBV11-2, the J call TRBJ1-1; D is possibly TRBD1 (6 bases). Germline loops: CDR1 SGHAT, CDR2 FQNNGV. V lost 0 bases to trimming and J lost 4 bases, with 15 bases between them. The CDR3 consists of 16 residues. This CDR3 is CASSLDRGRGGTEAFF. The CDR3 DNA reads as TGTGCCAGCAGCTTAGATCGGGGTAGAGGGGGCACTGAAGCTTTCTTT.